This T cell receptor beta chain was obtained from a study of CD8 T cells in Susac syndrome. Whole-study results and caveats: The study conceded that relatively few individuals underwent its TCR sequencing and HLA analysis.

Concerning this clonotype: Its antigen is currently unknown.

Germline-derived CDR1 and CDR2 are GTSNPN and SVGIG (reference sequence). Trimming took off 4 bases at V and 16 bases at J, with 20 bases between the two ends. The CDR3 has 12 residues. TEMRA cells were FACS-enriched, unlike CD8+ and CD4+ T cells, which were negatively isolated. Roughly 0.45 to 1 ug RNA was reverse transcribed with random hexamers. The immunoSEQ assay covered 54 Vbeta and 13 Jbeta segments for CDR3. From the immunoSEQ multiplex PCR reads, TCRdb called clonotypes with MiXCR, one entry per CDR3 protein. The data contain approximately 200,000 distinct CDR3 sequences, approximately 95% of them seen just once; the ten biggest clones take up approximately 0.082%.

This sequence originates from a human donor with multiple sclerosis. Input material: CD4+ T cells from PBMCs. The V and J genes are TRBV30 and TRBJ1-3; D might be TRBD1 (5 bases). The CDR3 region has the DNA TGTGCCTGGAACCGACGAAGGGCAGGGCTGTATTTT. Residues: CAWNRRRAGLYF.